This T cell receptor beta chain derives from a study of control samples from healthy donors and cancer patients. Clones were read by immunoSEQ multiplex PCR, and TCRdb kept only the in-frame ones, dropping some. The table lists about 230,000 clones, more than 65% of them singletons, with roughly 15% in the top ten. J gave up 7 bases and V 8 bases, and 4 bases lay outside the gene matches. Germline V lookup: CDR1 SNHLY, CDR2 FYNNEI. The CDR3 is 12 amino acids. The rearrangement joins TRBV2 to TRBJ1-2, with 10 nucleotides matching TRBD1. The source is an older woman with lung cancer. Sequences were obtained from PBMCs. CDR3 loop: CASRQGASGYTF. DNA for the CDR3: TGTGCCAGCCGACAGGGGGCATCTGGCTACACCTTC.